A selection of T cell receptor beta chains follows, all from one sample in a study of CD8+CD57+ T cells in acquired aplastic anemia. TCRdb used MiXCR to reprocess the reads, holding one entry per CDR3 protein. The sample includes approximately 470,000 distinct CDR3 sequences, around 30% of them seen just once. Sample: sorted CD4+, CD8+, or CD8+CD57+ T cells (not recorded which) from PBMCs. The receptors come from a human donor with aplastic anemia. Each CDR3 is given with its conserved first and last residue. D genes are given only for firm matches. A clone size is listed for some rows: how often the clone was seen (once, few, many), or a class if it is expanded.

clone_size j_call d_call v_call cdr3_aa cdr3_nt
few TRBJ1-3 - TRBV4-1 CASSQGAFSSGNTIYF TGTGCCAGCAGCCAAGGGGCCTTCAGCTCTGGAAACACCATATATTTT
- TRBJ2-2 - TRBV10-2 CASSLLGHAGELFF TGTGCCAGCAGCTTACTAGGACACGCCGGGGAGCTGTTTTTT
many TRBJ1-2 TRBD1 TRBV20-1 CSVAGQVLYGYTF TGCAGTGTTGCGGGACAGGTCTTATATGGCTACACCTTC
- TRBJ2-3 TRBD2 TRBV7-2 CASRLAGGTQYF TGTGCCAGCAGGCTAGCGGGGGGTACGCAGTATTTT
few TRBJ2-3 TRBD2 TRBV20-1 CSANSLAVSTDTQYF TGCAGTGCCAACTCCCTAGCGGTTAGCACAGATACGCAGTATTTT
few TRBJ1-1 - TRBV5-6 CASSAHGGSATEAFF TGTGCCAGCAGCGCTCACGGGGGCTCAGCCACTGAAGCTTTCTTT
- TRBJ2-1 - TRBV2 CASKSALTDNEQFF TGTGCCAGCAAGTCGGCCCTCACGGATAATGAGCAGTTCTTC
- TRBJ2-6 - TRBV20-1 CSAPGPGVSGANVLTF TGCAGTGCGCCCGGACCGGGGGTCTCTGGGGCCAACGTCCTGACTTTC
many TRBJ1-1 - TRBV29-1 CSVVLFWGAQTEAFF TGCAGCGTTGTACTTTTTTGGGGGGCGCAAACTGAAGCTTTCTTT
- TRBJ2-7 - TRBV5-1 CASSLADTPYEQYF TGCGCCAGCAGCTTGGCTGACACACCCTACGAGCAGTACTTC
- TRBJ1-1 - TRBV20-1 CSARDSGRGAITEAFF TGCAGTGCTAGAGATTCGGGCAGGGGTGCAATCACTGAAGCTTTCTTT
- TRBJ1-3 - TRBV10-1 CASMMGSTIYF TGCGCCAGCATGATGGGGAGCACCATATATTTT
- TRBJ1-4 TRBD1 TRBV3-1 CASSQETGDTTNEKLFF TGTGCCAGCAGCCAAGAGACAGGGGACACAACTAATGAAAAACTGTTTTTT
few TRBJ1-3 TRBD1 TRBV5-5 CASSGTVTSGNTIYF TGTGCCAGCAGCGGGACAGTCACCTCTGGAAACACCATATATTTT
- TRBJ2-1 - TRBV5-1 CASRPGTNNEQFF TGCGCCAGCAGACCCGGGACCAACAATGAGCAGTTCTTC
many TRBJ1-2 - TRBV6-5 CASSYGNGYTF TGTGCCAGCAGTTACGGGAATGGCTACACCTTC
- TRBJ1-4 - TRBV4-2 CASSQDSDRATNEKLFF TGTGCCAGCAGCCAAGACTCGGACAGAGCAACTAATGAAAAACTGTTTTTT
- TRBJ2-2 TRBD2 TRBV7-6 CARSLASGGGGSNTGELFF TGTGCCCGCAGCTTAGCGTCGGGTGGCGGGGGGTCGAACACCGGGGAGCTGTTTTTT
many TRBJ1-2 - TRBV29-1 CSVELGGANYGYTF TGCAGCGTTGAACTCGGGGGGGCTAACTATGGCTACACCTTC
- TRBJ2-2 - TRBV5-1 CASSLSRSQNTGELFF TGCGCCAGCAGCCTGTCGAGGAGCCAGAACACCGGGGAGCTGTTTTTT
few TRBJ2-1 TRBD2 TRBV29-1 CSAVGASGGTYNEQFF TGCAGCGCCGTCGGCGCTAGCGGGGGGACCTACAATGAGCAGTTCTTC
- TRBJ2-3 TRBD2 TRBV2 CASNSGTSYGTDTQYF TGTGCCAGCAACTCCGGGACTAGCTATGGCACAGATACGCAGTATTTT
few TRBJ1-1 - TRBV18 CASSPLAVNTEAFF TGTGCCAGCTCACCATTGGCCGTGAACACTGAAGCTTTCTTT
- TRBJ2-2 - TRBV19 CASRLLGVRTGELFF TGTGCCAGTAGACTACTGGGCGTTAGAACCGGGGAGCTGTTTTTT
- TRBJ1-6 TRBD1 TRBV6-5 CASSYSPRGFDNSPLHF TGTGCCAGCAGTTACTCGCCCAGGGGGTTCGATAATTCACCCCTCCACTTT
few TRBJ2-7 - TRBV30 CAWSPVGQKRSYEQYF TGTGCCTGGTCGCCGGTTGGACAGAAGCGCTCCTACGAGCAGTACTTC
many TRBJ1-1 - TRBV10-3 CASSPRGMNTEAFF TGTGCCAGCTCCCCCAGGGGTATGAACACTGAAGCTTTCTTT
- TRBJ2-1 TRBD2 TRBV4-1 CASSHASGNEQFF TGCGCCAGCAGCCATGCTAGCGGCAATGAGCAGTTCTTC
- TRBJ2-7 - TRBV9 CASSVSLGGGSYEQYF TGTGCCAGCAGCGTCTCTCTAGGGGGGGGCTCCTACGAGCAGTACTTC
- TRBJ2-2 - TRBV6-1 CASFLDSGELFF TGTGCCAGCTTCTTGGATAGCGGGGAGCTGTTTTTT
- TRBJ2-1 TRBD1 TRBV14 CASSHTGTGNYNEQFF TGTGCCAGCAGCCATACCGGGACAGGGAATTACAATGAGCAGTTCTTC
- TRBJ1-6 TRBD1 TRBV10-2 CASSEYPGQDYSPLHF TGCGCCAGCAGTGAGTATCCGGGACAGGATTATTCACCCCTCCACTTT
many TRBJ2-1 - TRBV19 CASSVTGTYNEQFF TGTGCCAGTAGTGTTACAGGGACCTACAATGAGCAGTTCTTC
- TRBJ1-2 - TRBV6-5 CASSYEGFGYGYTF TGTGCCAGCAGTTACGAGGGGTTTGGCTATGGCTACACCTTC
- TRBJ2-7 TRBD1 TRBV5-1 CASSLGTGGLLSSYEQYF TGCGCCAGCAGCTTGGGGACAGGGGGCCTACTTAGCTCCTACGAGCAGTACTTC
many TRBJ2-7 - TRBV6-5 CASSNEVPSEQYF TGTGCCAGCAGTAACGAGGTCCCGTCCGAGCAGTACTTC
- TRBJ2-1 - TRBV6-2/TRBV6-3 CATSKGRPYNEQFF TGTGCCACCTCGAAGGGAAGACCTTACAATGAGCAGTTCTTC
- TRBJ2-1 TRBD2 TRBV11-2 CASSPESGRTVDEQFF TGTGCCAGCAGCCCGGAAAGCGGGAGAACGGTCGATGAGCAGTTCTTC
many TRBJ2-1 - TRBV29-1 CSVHLAVSSYNEQFF TGCAGCGTCCACTTAGCGGTTAGCTCCTACAATGAGCAGTTCTTC
once TRBJ1-3 - TRBV5-6 CASSLVQGGTGNTIYF TGTGCCAGCAGCTTGGTTCAGGGAGGAACTGGAAACACCATATATTTT
- TRBJ1-6 - TRBV10-3 CASSERSGSPLHF TGTGCCAGCAGTGAACGGAGTGGATCACCCCTCCACTTT
- TRBJ2-5 - TRBV7-7 CASSPLLGGREETQYF TGTGCTAGCAGCCCTCTCCTGGGGGGGCGAGAAGAGACCCAGTACTTC
- TRBJ2-7 TRBD1 TRBV2 CTSSGTGASYEQYF TGTACCAGCAGCGGGACAGGGGCGTCCTACGAGCAGTACTTC
few TRBJ1-2 - TRBV25-1 CASSRSKFPSYGYTF TGTGCCAGCAGCAGGAGCAAGTTTCCTTCCTATGGCTACACCTTC
- TRBJ1-2 - TRBV20-1 CSASAGSSNYGYTF TGCAGTGCTAGTGCCGGATCGAGTAACTATGGCTACACCTTC